This is a list of T cell receptor beta chains from one sample in a study of cytomegalovirus exposure and HLA in healthy donors. Sequencing was performed with immunoSEQ multiplex PCR; in TCRdb, only in-frame clones are kept and a portion is missing. The table records about 140,000 clones, roughly 80% of them present only once. The sample taken for sequencing was PBMCs. The receptors originated from a man aged 18 to 29 in good health and CMV-seropositive. Each CDR3 is given with its conserved first and last residue. Each record gives: J gene, V gene, clone size, D gene, CDR3 length, CDR3 DNA, CDR3 protein. The D gene is left open where the match is weak. Clone size appears in some rows only: once, few, many, or a class for an expanded clone.

>TRBJ1-2|TRBV29-1|NA|TRBD1|12
TGCAGCGTTGCCGGGACAGGGGATGGCTACACCTTC
CSVAGTGDGYTF
>TRBJ2-3|TRBV27|few|TRBD2|15
TGTGCCAGCAGCTTTAGCGGGGGAAGCACAGATACGCAGTATTTT
CASSFSGGSTDTQYF
>TRBJ2-1|TRBV4-2|NA|NA|13
TGTGCCAGCAGCTCCCACTCGGACAATGAGCAGTTCTTC
CASSSHSDNEQFF
>TRBJ1-1|TRBV7-8|NA|TRBD1|16
TGTGCCAGCAGCTCCGTAAACAGGGGAATAGACACTGAAGCTTTCTTT
CASSSVNRGIDTEAFF
>TRBJ2-1|TRBV6-1|NA|TRBD1|14
TGTGCCAGCAGTGGACAGGGGGCGGGAGATGAGCAGTTCTTC
CASSGQGAGDEQFF
>TRBJ1-1|TRBV11-2|NA|TRBD1|17
TGTGCCAGCTCCCCGGAGGGGACAGGGGTTATGAACACTGAAGCTTTCTTT
CASSPEGTGVMNTEAFF
>TRBJ2-2|TRBV19|NA|NA|17
TGTGCCAGTAGTATAAAGGGCAGGGGAGAGTTGGCCGGGGAGCTGTTTTTT
CASSIKGRGELAGELFF
>TRBJ2-3|TRBV4-2|NA|TRBD2|20
TGTGCCAGCAGCCAGGCCCTAGGAGGCGACCTAGCGGGAAACACAGATACGCAGTATTTT
CASSQALGGDLAGNTDTQYF
>TRBJ2-7|TRBV11-3|NA|TRBD2|14
TGTGCCAGCAGAGTCAGGCTAGCGGGCTACGAGCAGTACTTC
CASRVRLAGYEQYF
>TRBJ2-5|TRBV28|NA|NA|16
TGTGCCAGCAGTTCCCGTGGACAGAAGTACCAAGAGGCCCAGTACTTC
CASSSRGQKYQEAQYF
>TRBJ2-5|TRBV2|NA|TRBD2|19
TGTGCCAGCAGTGAAAGAGGGACTAGCGGGAGGGCCGGGAGAGAGACCCAGTACTTC
CASSERGTSGRAGRETQYF
>TRBJ2-5|TRBV7-9|NA|TRBD2|14
TGTGCCAGCAGCCCGACTAGCGGGAGAGAGACCCAGTACTTC
CASSPTSGRETQYF
>TRBJ2-1|TRBV9|NA|NA|11
TGTGCCAGCTCGGGTCGGCATGAGCAGTTCTTC
CASSGRHEQFF
>TRBJ2-5|TRBV28|NA|TRBD1|14
TGTGCCAGCAGTCTGACAGGGATGGGGGAGACCCAGTACTTC
CASSLTGMGETQYF
>TRBJ2-7|TRBV5-1|NA|TRBD2|17
TGCGCCAGCAGCTTGGGGGGGGCTAGCGGGGTATCCTACGAGCAGTACTTC
CASSLGGASGVSYEQYF
>TRBJ1-1|TRBV23-1|NA|NA|17
TGCGCCAGCGGCAGACCCCCCAAAATTCAGGGGAACACTGAAGCTTTCTTT
CASGRPPKIQGNTEAFF
>TRBJ2-7|TRBV25-1|once|TRBD1|14
TGTGCCAGCAGTGAATACTCGACAGGGCGGGAGCAGTACTTC
CASSEYSTGREQYF
>TRBJ2-4|TRBV4-2|few|TRBD1|16
TGTGCCAGCAGCCAAGCCGACCGGACAGGCAGGAACATTCAGTACTTC
CASSQADRTGRNIQYF
>TRBJ2-7|TRBV9|NA|NA|15
TGTGCCAGCAGCGTAGGTGCTACCTACTCCTACGAGCAGTACTTC
CASSVGATYSYEQYF
>TRBJ2-1|TRBV5-1|NA|TRBD2|14
TGCGCCAGCAGCTCCACTAGCGGGAGGTATGAGCAGTTCTTC
CASSSTSGRYEQFF
>TRBJ2-2|TRBV14|few|TRBD1|16
TGTGCCAGCAGCCATATTGGGACAGTCAACACCGGGGAGCTGTTTTTT
CASSHIGTVNTGELFF
>TRBJ1-5|TRBV27|NA|TRBD1|15
TGTGCCAGCAGTACTACCGGGACAGACAATCAGCCCCAGCATTTT
CASSTTGTDNQPQHF
>TRBJ1-4|TRBV9|NA|NA|16
TGTGCCAGCAGCGTAGAAGTCTGGGGGCGGGGGGAAAAACTGTTTTTT
CASSVEVWGRGEKLFF
>TRBJ2-1|TRBV28|NA|NA|13
TGTGCCAGCAGTTTCCGGGGACTCAATGAGCAGTTCTTC
CASSFRGLNEQFF
>TRBJ2-3|TRBV13|once|NA|14
TGTGCCAGCAGCTTACGGGGGGCGGGAGATACGCAGTATTTT
CASSLRGAGDTQYF
>TRBJ2-3|TRBV19|NA|TRBD2|19
TGTGCCAGTAGTATCAAGGGGACTAGCGGGAGAGCGTACACAGATACGCAGTATTTT
CASSIKGTSGRAYTDTQYF
>TRBJ1-4|TRBV18|NA|TRBD1|12
TGTGCCAGCTCTCGGGACAGTGAAAAACTGTTTTTT
CASSRDSEKLFF
>TRBJ2-1|TRBV5-1|few|TRBD2|16
TGCGCCAGCAGCAAACGGACTAGCGGGAGTGGGAATGAGCAGTTCTTC
CASSKRTSGSGNEQFF
>TRBJ2-7|TRBV19|NA|NA|12
TGTGCCACTACAGGGACGGGCTACGAGCAGTACTTC
CATTGTGYEQYF
>TRBJ2-2|TRBV2|NA|NA|12
TGTGCCAGCTATGCGGTCACCGGGGAGCTGTTTTTT
CASYAVTGELFF
>TRBJ1-1|TRBV11-2|once|NA|12
TGTGCCAGTGGGCCGGCGAACACTGAAGCTTTCTTT
CASGPANTEAFF
>TRBJ2-7|TRBV28|NA|TRBD1|14
TGTGCCAGCAGTGGGGGACAGGATGCCTACGAGCAGTACTTC
CASSGGQDAYEQYF
>TRBJ2-1|TRBV30|NA|TRBD2|18
TGTGCCTGGATGGGGGTACTAGCGGGGAGGGGAGTGTCTGATGAGCAGTTCTTC
CAWMGVLAGRGVSDEQFF